Listed here is a single TCR beta chain. The target antigen is unknown. Assay: immunoSEQ multiplex PCR; the TCRdb copy retains only in-frame clones and omits some. The top ten clones hold about 4% of a sample with fewer than 150,000 clones, approximately 80% of them seen once. The data derive from a study of T cell responses to AZD1222 COVID-19 vaccine. Overall study context: Timing groups of about 4 and about 12 weeks for second doses were pooled.

Study results and limitations: Repertoire sampling occurred only after the peak T cell response. Spike-specific TCR breadth and depth grew following two AZD1222 doses. Only five or six AZD1222 recipients were seropositive at baseline.

This CDR3 is built from 15 residues. The V and J ends lost 0 bases and 3 bases, in that order; junction bases with no gene match: 1. In germline, CDR1 is ENHRY, CDR2 SYGVKD. The TCR originated in an adult in good health. The V and J genes are TRBV10-3 and TRBJ1-4; 7 nucleotides align to TRBD1. The source was peripheral blood, collected on day 0 of AZD1222 vaccination. The CDR3 region is CAISESQGANEKLFF. CDR3 nucleotides: TGTGCCATCAGTGAGTCGCAGGGGGCTAATGAAAAACTGTTTTTT.